This T cell receptor (beta chain) stems from a study of tissue T cells after allogeneic stem cell transplantation. Data came from immunoSEQ multiplex PCR; TCRdb stores just in-frame clones and leaves some out. The table has approximately 47,000 clones, around 69% seen once. About this clone itself: Gene names refer to mouse genes. The CDR3 end lies 1 residue beyond the end of the read and is filled in from the germline J gene.

CDR3 length: 15 residues. Germline V gene lookup returns CDR1 NSHNY and CDR2 SYGAGN. The V and J ends lost 2 bases and 3 bases, in that order; junction bases with no gene match: 2. The receptor's source is a pool of C57BL/6 mice in good health. The chain couples TRBV13-1 to TRBJ2-2; 9 bases align to TRBD2. Sequencing used sorted cells pooled from one or two spleens. CDR3 amino acids: CASSDWGGYTGQLYF. The DNA read from the CDR3 is TGTGCCAGCAGTGACTGGGGGGGGTACACCGGGCAGCTCTAC.